This is a list of T cell receptor beta chains from one sample in a study of chronic HIV infection and antiretroviral therapy. TCRdb itself ran the 5' RACE reads through MiXCR, one entry per CDR3 protein. The repertoire has approximately 47,000 distinct CDR3 sequences, about 18% of them found once; the top ten carry under 3.5%. The sequenced sample consisted of peripheral blood. All receptors derive from an adult who had HIV and had not received antiretroviral therapy, or was an uninfected healthy control (not recorded which). Both conserved end residues are part of each CDR3. The order of the fields is clone size, D gene, J gene, V gene, CDR3 DNA, CDR3 protein. The D gene is left open where the match is weak. Part of the rows lack a size; the others show once, few, many or a class for expanded clones.

.,.,TRBJ2-1,TRBV11-2,TGTGCCAGCAGGGTAAGCGGGCCCTCCTACAATGAGCAGTTCTTC,CASRVSGPSYNEQFF
.,.,TRBJ2-3,TRBV28,TGTGCCAGCAGTTTCGGTTTTAAGGGGTCGGGCACAGATACGCAGTATTTT,CASSFGFKGSGTDTQYF
.,TRBD1,TRBJ2-1,TRBV4-1,TGCGCCAGCAGCCAAGAAGGGACAGCCTACAATGAGCAGTTCTTC,CASSQEGTAYNEQFF
few,TRBD1,TRBJ1-4,TRBV4-1,TGCGCCAGCAGCCGATTAGGGGGCGTGGGTGAAAAACTGTTTTTT,CASSRLGGVGEKLFF
many,.,TRBJ1-5,TRBV4-1,TGCGCCAGCAGCCGAGACAGCGATAGCAATCAGCCCCAGCATTTT,CASSRDSDSNQPQHF
.,.,TRBJ2-1,TRBV11-3,TGTGCCAGCAGCTTAGGGTCCGGGAGCTCCTACAATGAGCAGTTCTTC,CASSLGSGSSYNEQFF
.,TRBD2,TRBJ2-5,TRBV29-1,TGCAGCGTTATACCCCAGCGGGACTACCAAGAGACCCAGTACTTC,CSVIPQRDYQETQYF
few,.,TRBJ1-1,TRBV28,TGTGCCAGCACCAAGAAGGAGGGAAGAGGCACTGAAGCTTTCTTT,CASTKKEGRGTEAFF
few,.,TRBJ1-5,TRBV28,TGTGCCAGCAGCCTCTTGGGGAGTCAGCCCCAGCATTTT,CASSLLGSQPQHF
.,.,TRBJ2-6,TRBV11-1,TGTGCCAGCTCTGGGGGTACAAGATCTGGGGCCAACGTCCTGACTTTC,CASSGGTRSGANVLTF
few,.,TRBJ1-5,TRBV29-1,TGCAGCGTTGTCCCCCACGAAGCGGGCAATCAGCCCCAGCATTTT,CSVVPHEAGNQPQHF
few,.,TRBJ1-1,TRBV14,TGTGCCAGCAGCCAAGATCAGACCCTGCGGAACACTGAAGCTTTCTTT,CASSQDQTLRNTEAFF
many,.,TRBJ2-1,TRBV20-1,TGCAGTGCTGCCCCGATAGCGGAGCGCTACAATGAGCAGTTCTTC,CSAAPIAERYNEQFF
many,.,TRBJ2-7,TRBV28,TGTGCCAGCAGTTCTATCCACAGGGTTAGCTACGAGCAGTACTTC,CASSSIHRVSYEQYF
.,.,TRBJ2-3,TRBV11-2,TGTGCCAGCAGCTTATTACCGCCCTACGGATCTAGCACAGATACGCAGTATTTT,CASSLLPPYGSSTDTQYF
few,TRBD1,TRBJ1-1,TRBV7-9,TGTGCCAGCAGTTCAGCAGGGGGAAGCGTCGCTGAAGCTTTCTTT,CASSSAGGSVAEAFF
few,.,TRBJ1-6,TRBV2,TGTGCCAGCAGTGAAGCCCGCTCCCTCCACTTT,CASSEARSLHF
.,TRBD1,TRBJ2-7,TRBV20-1,TGCAGTGCTCCCCGACAGGGCCGTTCCTACGAGCAGTACTTC,CSAPRQGRSYEQYF
few,.,TRBJ2-2,TRBV28,TGTGCCAGCGTCCCCCGCAACCCGGTCGGGGAGCTGTTTTTT,CASVPRNPVGELFF
.,.,TRBJ1-1,TRBV18,TGTGCCAGCTCACTCTATGGGACGGAGAACACTGAAGCTTTCTTT,CASSLYGTENTEAFF
.,.,TRBJ2-3,TRBV27,TGTGCCAGCAGTTTATCTAGCACAGATACGCAGTATTTT,CASSLSSTDTQYF
.,.,TRBJ2-3,TRBV27,TGTGCCAGCAGTCCCATAGCGGATTCGGTTACAGATACGCAGTATTTT,CASSPIADSVTDTQYF
.,.,TRBJ1-6,TRBV20-1,TGCAGTGCTGTGACGGACCCGGAGGTTTCACCCCTCCACTTC,CSAVTDPEVSPLHF
few,.,TRBJ1-1,TRBV29-1,TGCAGCGTTGAGGGGGCCGGCACTGAAGCTTTCTTT,CSVEGAGTEAFF
few,.,TRBJ2-1,TRBV4-2,TGTGCCAGCAGCCAAGGGGAGGCCAATGAGCAGTTCTTC,CASSQGEANEQFF
few,.,TRBJ2-7,TRBV28,TGTGCCAGCAGTTTATGGGCTCCTCTGACGCAGGGGTCCCACGAGCAGTACTTC,CASSLWAPLTQGSHEQYF
.,.,TRBJ2-3,TRBV6-4,TGTGCCAGCAGTGACTCGAAGGCGCACTCCCACCACCCAGATACGCAGTATTTT,CASSDSKAHSHHPDTQYF
few,TRBD2,TRBJ2-3,TRBV28,TGTGCCAGCAGTATCATACTAGCGGGGTCCACAGATACGCAGTATTTT,CASSIILAGSTDTQYF
few,.,TRBJ2-2,TRBV24-1,TGTGCCACCAGTGGAAACACCCCACCCGGGGAGCTGTTTTTT,CATSGNTPPGELFF
.,.,TRBJ1-5,TRBV20-1,TGCAGTGCCTCACAGGGTTCTAGTCAGCCCCAGCATTTT,CSASQGSSQPQHF
few,.,TRBJ1-5,TRBV20-1,TGCAGTGCTAGTGTTGAGGCAGACTCTTCGCCCCAGCATTTT,CSASVEADSSPQHF
.,.,TRBJ1-1,TRBV28,TGTGCCAGCAGTTTTGAGGGTCCTGGCCCCGGGGCTTTCTTT,CASSFEGPGPGAFF
few,.,TRBJ2-7,TRBV6-2/TRBV6-3,TGTGCCAGCACCTGGGACTTCTCCTACGAGCAGTACTTC,CASTWDFSYEQYF
few,TRBD2,TRBJ2-3,TRBV30,TGTGCCTGGAGTCTAGCGGGAGGGACAGATACGCAGTATTTT,CAWSLAGGTDTQYF
few,TRBD1,TRBJ2-3,TRBV7-9,TGTGCCAGCAGCCAAGGGACCGGGACAGGGGAAAAAGGCACAGATACGCAGTATTTT,CASSQGTGTGEKGTDTQYF
few,.,TRBJ1-4,TRBV18,TGTGCCAGCTCACCTACAGGGTGGGCTAATGAAAAACTGTTTTTT,CASSPTGWANEKLFF
few,TRBD1,TRBJ1-5,TRBV27,TGTGCCAGCAGTTCGGGACAGGGCCTAAGGCCCCAGCATTTT,CASSSGQGLRPQHF
.,TRBD1,TRBJ1-6,TRBV3-1,TGTGCCAGCAGCCAGCTGACAGGGAGGAATTCACCCCTCCACTTT,CASSQLTGRNSPLHF
few,.,TRBJ2-7,TRBV11-2,TGTGCCAGCAGCCCAGGGACAAGCCATACCTACGAGCAGTACTTC,CASSPGTSHTYEQYF
few,TRBD1,TRBJ1-2,TRBV15,TGTGCCACCAGCAGGGACAGGGGCGGGTATGGCTACACCTTC,CATSRDRGGYGYTF
.,TRBD2,TRBJ2-7,TRBV28,TGTGCCAGCAGTACTAGCGTCTACGAGCAGTACTTC,CASSTSVYEQYF
.,TRBD1,TRBJ2-3,TRBV28,TGTGCCAGCAGTTCGACAGGGGGCACAGATACGCAGTATTTT,CASSSTGGTDTQYF